The T cell receptor (beta chain) under discussion was sequenced for a study of T-cell memory formation after mild COVID-19. Unmatched junction bases numbered 7, after V lost 6 bases and J lost 5 bases. The CDR3 totals 15 residues. This clonotype was seen more than once but under ten times. TCR alpha and TCR beta cDNA libraries carrying sample barcodes and UMIs came from 5'RACE with constant-segment primers. TCRdb recomputed calls from the 5' RACE reads with MiXCR, one row per CDR3 protein. The repertoire holds approximately 150,000 distinct CDR3 sequences, with about a fifth as singletons. The chain recombines TRBV12-3 or TRBV12-4 with TRBJ1-4; 9 bases are shared with TRBD1. This clonotype was sampled from an adult woman who had mild COVID-19 (a few samples of this study predate the infection). Cell type and time point are not known. Sequenced sample: PBMCs or a T cell subset sorted from them (not recorded which). The CDR3 region is CASSVTQGANEKLFF. CDR3 DNA: TGTGCCAGCAGCGTAACACAGGGGGCAAATGAAAAACTGTTTTTT.